What follows describes a single T cell receptor beta chain. This same CDR3 is encoded by further DNA sequences in the sample. The source of the sample is a study of blood T cell repertoires in COVID-19. Per the authors' pipeline: Amplification of reference gene primers was used by the study to estimate nucleated cell counts. Here immunoSEQ multiplex PCR was the method, and the copy in TCRdb shows in-frame clones only, minus some. That table supplies the V and J calls and clone size; D and trimming were determined from the DNA. The sample lists over 150,000 clones, around 90% occurring once. V dropped 3 bases and J dropped 3 bases, with 8 bases sitting between them. This CDR3 has 13 residues. This study enrolled people aged roughly 18 to 89 from approximately 24 US geographic areas. Cohort placement rested on clinical history that participants reported themselves.

The source material was PBMCs or T cells enriched from blood (not recorded which). The genes are TRBV12-3 or TRBV12-4 and TRBJ1-1; D gene unclear. The receptor was derived from a woman younger than 45 who had recovered from COVID-19. The CDR3 spells CASSFGADTEAFF. Here the CDR3 DNA reads TGTGCCAGCAGTTTCGGCGCGGACACTGAAGCTTTCTTT.